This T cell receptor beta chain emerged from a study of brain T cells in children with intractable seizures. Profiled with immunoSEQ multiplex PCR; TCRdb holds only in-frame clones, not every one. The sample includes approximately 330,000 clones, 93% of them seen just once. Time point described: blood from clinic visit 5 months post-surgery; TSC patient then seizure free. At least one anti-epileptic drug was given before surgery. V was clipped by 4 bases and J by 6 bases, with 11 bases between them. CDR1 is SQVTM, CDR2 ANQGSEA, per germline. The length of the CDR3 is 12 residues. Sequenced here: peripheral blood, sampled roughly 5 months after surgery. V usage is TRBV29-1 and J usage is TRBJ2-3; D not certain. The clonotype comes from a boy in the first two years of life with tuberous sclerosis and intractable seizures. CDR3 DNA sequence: TGCAGCGTTGCTATGCTGGGGGATACGCAGTATTTT. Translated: CSVAMLGDTQYF.